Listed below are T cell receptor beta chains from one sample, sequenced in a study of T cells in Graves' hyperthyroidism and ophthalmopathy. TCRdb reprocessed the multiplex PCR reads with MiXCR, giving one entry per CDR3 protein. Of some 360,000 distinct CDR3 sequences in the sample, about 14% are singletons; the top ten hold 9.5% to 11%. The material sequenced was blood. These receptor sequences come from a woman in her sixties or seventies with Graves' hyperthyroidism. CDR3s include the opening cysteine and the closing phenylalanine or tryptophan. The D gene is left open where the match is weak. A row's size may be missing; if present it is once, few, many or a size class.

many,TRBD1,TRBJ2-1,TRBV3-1,CASSRARDRIYNEQFF,TGTGCCAGCAGCCGGGCTCGGGACAGAATATACAATGAGCAGTTCTTC
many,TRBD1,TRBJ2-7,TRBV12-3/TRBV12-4,CASTPRDSPFYEQYF,TGTGCCAGCACTCCTCGGGACAGCCCCTTCTACGAGCAGTACTTC
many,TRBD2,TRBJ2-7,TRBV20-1,CSARLQAGLAQYF,TGCAGTGCTAGACTCCAAGCGGGATTGGCGCAGTACTTC
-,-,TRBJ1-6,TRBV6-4,CASSEVASSHSPLHF,TGTGCCAGCAGTGAGGTGGCTAGCTCCCACTCACCCCTCCACTTT
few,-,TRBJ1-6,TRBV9,CASSPRTDYNSPLHF,TGTGCCAGCAGCCCCAGGACAGATTATAATTCACCCCTCCACTTT
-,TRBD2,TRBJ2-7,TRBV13,CASSRTLAGGPYEQYF,TGTGCCAGCAGCCGTACACTAGCGGGAGGGCCCTACGAGCAGTACTTC
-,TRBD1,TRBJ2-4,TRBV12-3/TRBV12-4,CASSPRTGRNIQYF,TGTGCCAGCAGTCCTAGGACAGGGAGAAACATTCAGTACTTC
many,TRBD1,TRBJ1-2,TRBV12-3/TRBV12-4,CASSSTGEGYTF,TGTGCCAGCAGTTCTACAGGGGAGGGCTACACCTTC
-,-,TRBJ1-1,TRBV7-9,CANSDDSSTEAFF,TGTGCCAACAGCGATGACAGCTCCACTGAAGCTTTCTTT
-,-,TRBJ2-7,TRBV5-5,CASSLARKSYSGYEQYF,TGTGCCAGCAGCTTGGCCCGAAAGTCTTATTCGGGCTACGAGCAGTACTTC
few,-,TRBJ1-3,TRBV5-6,CASSLRQLDTIYF,TGTGCCAGCAGCTTGCGGCAGCTTGACACCATATATTTT
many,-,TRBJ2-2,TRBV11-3,CASSLVQNTGELFF,TGTGCCAGCAGCTTAGTACAGAACACCGGGGAGCTGTTTTTT
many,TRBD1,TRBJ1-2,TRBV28,CASRRQGYGYTF,TGTGCCAGCAGACGACAGGGCTATGGCTACACCTTC
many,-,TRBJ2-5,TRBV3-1,CASSQGAAVQETQYF,TGTGCCAGCAGCCAAGGGGCAGCCGTCCAAGAGACCCAGTACTTC
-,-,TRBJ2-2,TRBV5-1,CASSLDLPNTGELFF,TGCGCCAGCAGCTTGGACCTTCCAAACACCGGGGAGCTGTTTTTT
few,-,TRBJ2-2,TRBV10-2,CASTGQTAGELFF,TGCGCCAGCACTGGACAGACGGCCGGGGAGCTGTTTTTT
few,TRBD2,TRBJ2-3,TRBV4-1,CASRGPVIISGRRVPDTQYF,TGCGCCAGCAGGGGCCCGGTGATAATTAGCGGGAGGAGGGTGCCAGATACGCAGTATTTT
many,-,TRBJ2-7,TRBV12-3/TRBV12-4,CASSLLLSGTYEQYF,TGTGCCAGCAGTTTACTCCTTAGCGGAACCTACGAGCAGTACTTC
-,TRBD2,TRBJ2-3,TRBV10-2,CASTSSGNPQEDTQYF,TGCGCCAGCACTTCTAGCGGGAATCCTCAGGAAGATACGCAGTATTTT
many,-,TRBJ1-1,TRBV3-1,CASSSAGEAFF,TGTGCCAGCAGTTCGGCAGGTGAGGCTTTCTTT
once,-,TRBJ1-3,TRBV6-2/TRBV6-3,CASSYSISGDHSGNTIYF,TGTGCCAGCAGTTACTCGATATCCGGTGACCACTCTGGAAACACCATATATTTT
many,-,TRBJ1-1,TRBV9,CASSHTLNTEAFF,TGTGCCAGCAGCCATACACTGAACACTGAAGCTTTCTTT
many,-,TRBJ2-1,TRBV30,CAWRTVSYNEQFF,TGTGCCTGGAGGACAGTCTCCTACAATGAGCAGTTCTTC
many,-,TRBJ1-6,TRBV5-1,CASSSRGQSNSPLHF,TGCGCCAGCAGCTCCCGAGGACAGAGTAATTCACCCCTCCACTTT
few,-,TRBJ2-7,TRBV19,CASSISMGLESRYEQYF,TGTGCCAGTAGTATATCAATGGGGCTAGAGTCCCGCTACGAGCAGTACTTC
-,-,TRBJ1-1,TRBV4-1,CASSRPMNTEAFF,TGCGCCAGCAGCCGACCGATGAACACTGAAGCTTTCTTT
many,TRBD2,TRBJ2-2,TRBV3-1,CASSRAPASGSTGELFF,TGTGCCAGCAGCCGGGCCCCTGCTAGCGGGAGCACCGGGGAGCTGTTTTTT
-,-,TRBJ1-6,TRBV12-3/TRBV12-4,CASSQGNSPLHF,TGTGCCAGCAGTCAGGGAAACTCACCCCTCCACTTT
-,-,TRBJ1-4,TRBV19,CASSLEGATNEKLFF,TGTGCCAGTAGTCTTGAGGGGGCAACTAATGAAAAACTGTTTTTT
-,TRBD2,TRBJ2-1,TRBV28,CASSPGLAGGLNEQFF,TGTGCCAGCAGTCCGGGACTAGCGGGAGGGCTGAATGAGCAGTTCTTC
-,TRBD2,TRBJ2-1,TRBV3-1,CASSQENLRGREPFF,TGTGCCAGCAGCCAAGAAAATCTCCGCGGGAGGGAGCCGTTCTTC
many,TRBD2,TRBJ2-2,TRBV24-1,CATSGATSGYTGELFF,TGTGCCACCAGTGGGGCTACTAGCGGGTACACCGGGGAGCTGTTTTTT
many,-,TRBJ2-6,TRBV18,CASPRGSGANVLTF,TGTGCCAGCCCAAGGGGCTCTGGGGCCAACGTCCTGACTTTC
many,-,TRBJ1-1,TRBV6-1,CASSEAGWLRNTEAFF,TGTGCCAGCAGTGAGGCAGGGTGGTTACGGAACACTGAAGCTTTCTTT
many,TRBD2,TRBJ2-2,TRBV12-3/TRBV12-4,CASSPSGDVTAGELFF,TGTGCCAGCAGCCCTAGCGGGGATGTCACAGCCGGGGAGCTGTTTTTT
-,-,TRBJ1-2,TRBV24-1,CATSDLSSGFGYTF,TGTGCCACCAGTGATTTGTCTTCAGGCTTTGGCTACACCTTC
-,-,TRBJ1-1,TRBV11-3,CASSKENTEAFF,TGTGCCAGCAGTAAGGAGAACACTGAAGCTTTCTTT
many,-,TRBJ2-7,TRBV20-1,CSASGDHVGGWLGEQYF,TGCAGTGCGTCCGGGGACCATGTTGGAGGCTGGCTGGGGGAGCAGTACTTC
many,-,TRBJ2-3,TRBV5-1,CASSFQDTQYF,TGCGCCAGCAGCTTTCAAGATACGCAGTATTTT
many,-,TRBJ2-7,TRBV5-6,CASSLAQTVPYEQYF,TGTGCCAGCAGCTTGGCCCAGACAGTCCCCTACGAGCAGTACTTC
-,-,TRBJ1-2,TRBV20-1,CSARDTANYGYTF,TGCAGTGCTAGAGATACAGCTAACTATGGCTACACCTTC
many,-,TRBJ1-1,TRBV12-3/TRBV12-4,CASSQPYRTGTEAFF,TGTGCCAGCAGCCAGCCGTACAGGACGGGCACTGAAGCTTTCTTT
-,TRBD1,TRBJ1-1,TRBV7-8,CAIGQGGNTEAFF,TGTGCCATCGGACAGGGGGGGAACACTGAAGCTTTCTTT
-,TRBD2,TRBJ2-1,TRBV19,CASSIRASGYNEQFF,TGTGCCAGTAGTATACGGGCTAGCGGCTACAATGAGCAGTTCTTC
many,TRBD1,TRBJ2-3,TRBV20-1,CSVTGQAQSTQYF,TGCAGTGTCACCGGACAGGCACAGAGTACGCAGTATTTT
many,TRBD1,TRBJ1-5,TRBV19,CASSIADRENQPQHF,TGTGCCAGTAGTATTGCCGACAGGGAAAATCAGCCCCAGCATTTT
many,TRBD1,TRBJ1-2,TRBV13,CASSLGQGVNGYTF,TGTGCCAGCAGCTTAGGGCAGGGGGTCAATGGCTACACCTTC
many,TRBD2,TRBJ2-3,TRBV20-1,CSARGGLAGVQDTQYF,TGCAGTGCTAGAGGGGGACTAGCGGGAGTTCAGGATACGCAGTATTTT
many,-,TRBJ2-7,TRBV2,CASGSREQYF,TGTGCCAGCGGATCACGCGAGCAGTACTTC
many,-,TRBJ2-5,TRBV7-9,CASSAGLGNQETQYF,TGTGCCAGCAGCGCCGGGTTGGGGAACCAAGAGACCCAGTACTTC
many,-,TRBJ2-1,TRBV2,CASRGEVGKGSNEQFF,TGTGCCAGCAGGGGCGAAGTAGGGAAGGGGTCTAATGAGCAGTTCTTC
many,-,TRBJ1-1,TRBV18,CASSPRGAVNTEAFF,TGTGCCAGCTCACCCCGGGGGGCGGTAAACACTGAAGCTTTCTTT
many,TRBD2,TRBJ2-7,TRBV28,CASSSGGWEQYF,TGTGCCAGCAGTTCGGGAGGGTGGGAGCAGTACTTC
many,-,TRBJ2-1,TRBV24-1,CATSDLRLAPYNEQFF,TGTGCCACCAGTGATTTGCGGTTAGCGCCCTACAATGAGCAGTTCTTC